The 22 T cell receptor beta chains given below trace back to one sample, sequenced in a study of OX40 agonist ivuxolimab in advanced cancers. The method was immunoSEQ multiplex PCR; TCRdb's version includes in-frame clones alone and lacks a portion of them. The repertoire has roughly 15,000 clones, approximately 91% of them found once; the top ten carry roughly 66%. The material was CD4+ or CD8+ T cells sorted from blood, obtained in a trial of the OX40 agonist ivuxolimab. All receptors come from an adult with an advanced solid tumor such as melanoma, head and neck, liver or kidney cancer.

V gene TRBV7-2 combines with J gene TRBJ1-2, with D hard to call. Trimming cost V 5 bases and J 3 bases, with 13 bases left between them. Germline V CDR1 and CDR2: SGHTA, FQGNSA. The CDR3 is made up of 14 amino acids. The CDR3 coding sequence is TGTGCCAGCAGCCAAGGTGGCGGCTACTATGGCTACACCTTC. The encoded protein is CASSQGGGYYGYTF. The complete variable domain, with remaining parts taken from reference TRBV7-2 and TRBJ1-2, reads GAGVSQSPSNKVTEKGKDVELRCDPISGHTALYWYRQSLGQGLEFLIYFQGNSAPDKSGLPSDRFSAERTGGSVSTLTIQRTQQEDSAVYLCASSQGGGYYGYTFGSGTRLTVV.

This CDR3 reads CATTTFGHNYEQYF. The CDR3 coding sequence is TGCGCCACCACCACTTTCGGACATAACTACGAGCAGTACTTC. The chain joins TRBV10-2 to TRBJ2-7; weak D call: TRBD1 (5 bases). Trimming cost V 10 bases and J 3 bases, with 19 bases left between them. Germline CDR1 is WSHSY and CDR2 is SAAADI. The CDR3 loop spans 14 amino acids.

The V and J genes are TRBV19 and TRBJ1-2; 8 positions agree with TRBD1. This CDR3 is built from 13 residues. Looked up from germline, CDR1 is LNHDA and CDR2 is SQIVND (reference sequence). V lost 8 bases and J lost 3; bases outside the gene matches: 5. The CDR3 is CASAGQGDYGYTF. The CDR3 coding sequence is TGTGCCAGTGCTGGACAGGGCGACTATGGCTACACCTTC.

This rearrangement joins TRBV19 to TRBJ2-1; 8 bases are a match to TRBD2. The CDR3 contains 15 residues. The V gene end was trimmed by 6 bases and the J gene end by 4 bases; junction bases not matched to a gene: 8. Germline values: CDR1 LNHDA, CDR2 SQIVND (reference sequence). For the CDR3, the DNA is TGTGCCAGTAGCACCAGCGGGAGTTCTTACAATGAGCAGTTCTTC. This encodes CASSTSGSSYNEQFF.

This clone has only one observation. Here the CDR3 reads CASSPGTSGTHNEQFF. For the CDR3, the DNA is TGTGCCAGCAGCCCCGGGACTAGCGGGACCCACAATGAGCAGTTCTTC. The gene calls are TRBV5-6 and TRBJ2-1; 13 bases are shared with TRBD2. The length of the CDR3 is 16 residues. The ends lost 4 bases at V and 5 bases at J; junction bases unmatched: 6. CDR1 and CDR2 from the germline V gene are SGHDT and YYEEEE.

The chain has TRBV7-9 and TRBJ2-7; 10 bases map to TRBD2. V shed 5 bases, J shed 3 bases, and the junction held 4 bases outside the gene matches. This CDR3 region has 14 residues. Germline CDR1 and CDR2: SEHNR and FQNEAQ (reference sequence). CDR3 loop: CASSASGSIYEQYF. DNA of the CDR3: TGTGCCAGCAGCGCTAGCGGGAGTATCTACGAGCAGTACTTC.

The rearrangement uses TRBV12-5 and TRBJ2-1, with 10 bases matching TRBD2. The ends lost 5 bases at V and 8 bases at J; junction bases unmatched: 15. Germline V gene sequence: CDR1 LGHNT, CDR2 FRNRAP. This CDR3 has 17 residues. In DNA form, the CDR3 reads TGTGCTAGTGGTGCGCGCCTAGCGGGAGTTCTCGGGGATGAGCAGTTCTTC. Protein product: CASGARLAGVLGDEQFF.

The chain couples TRBV7-9 to TRBJ1-5, with TRBD1 identical over 11 bases. Per germline, CDR1 SEHNR and CDR2 FQNEAQ (reference sequence). Losses at the gene ends were 5 bases for V and 7 bases for J; bases not matched to a gene: 4. CDR3 size: 14 residues. This CDR3 reads CASSAGTGGQPQHF. The CDR3 region has the DNA TGTGCCAGCAGCGCCGGGACAGGGGGGCAGCCCCAGCATTTT.

The chain couples TRBV7-9 to TRBJ2-2, with TRBD1 matching 8 bases. The trim removed 3 bases at V and 5 bases at J, leaving 2 bases unmatched. The CDR3 is 14 residues long. Germline V lookup: CDR1 SEHNR, CDR2 FQNEAQ (reference sequence). The CDR3 DNA reads TGTGCCAGCAGCTTTTACAGGGGGACCGGGGAGCTGTTTTTT. As protein: CASSFYRGTGELFF.

The V and J genes are TRBV4-1 and TRBJ1-2; D is uncertain. Trimming left V 0 bases short and J 5 bases short, with 10 bases between. Per germline, CDR1 MGHRA and CDR2 YSYEKL. This CDR3 is built from 14 residues. Here the CDR3 DNA reads TGCGCCAGCAGCCAAGATCTAGGGTTTTATGGCTACACCTTC. Its protein product is CASSQDLGFYGYTF.

V is TRBV19 and J is TRBJ2-7; 8 bases are a match to TRBD1. Germline V gives CDR1 LNHDA, CDR2 SQIVND (reference sequence). With 3 bases clipped from V and 2 bases from J, the junction kept 9 bases outside the gene matches. The CDR3 extends over 16 amino acids. In DNA form, the CDR3 reads TGTGCCAGTAGTATTTCTTGGGACAGGTCCCCCTACGAGCAGTACTTC. Protein product: CASSISWDRSPYEQYF.

The CDR3 is CASTQTSGRIDEQFF. Here the CDR3 DNA reads TGTGCCAGTACTCAGACTAGCGGGAGGATCGATGAGCAGTTCTTC. The chain uses TRBV19 and TRBJ2-1; the match to TRBD2 covers 13 bases. Germline assignment: CDR1 LNHDA and CDR2 SQIVND (reference sequence). There are 15 residues in the CDR3. The V and J ends lost 7 bases and 8 bases, in that order; junction bases with no gene match: 8.

The V gene is TRBV4-1, the J gene TRBJ2-3, with 10 bases that match TRBD2. Per germline, CDR1 MGHRA and CDR2 YSYEKL. The V and J ends lost 0 bases and 7 bases, in that order; junction bases with no gene match: 7. The CDR3 sequence is 16 residues long. The CDR3 bases are TGCGCCAGCAGCCAAGAGGATAGCGGGAGGCGGTATACGCAGTATTTT. It is translated as CASSQEDSGRRYTQYF.

By share of the sample, this clone is medium-sized. An end of the junction differs from the germline gene, which may be a read error. This chain joins TRBV29-1 and TRBJ2-7, with D perhaps being TRBD1 or TRBD2 (6 bases each). The CDR3 runs to 14 residues. Germline CDR1 reads SQVTM; CDR2 reads ANQGSEA. The CDR3 spells CSAEPLRRGAEQYF. DNA of the CDR3: TGCAGCGCTGAACCACTGAGAAGGGGGGCCGAGCAGTACTTC.

The chain couples TRBV28 to TRBJ2-2; possible D gene TRBD1, 6 bases. Germline values: CDR1 MDHEN, CDR2 SYDVKM. The CDR3 runs 17 residues. V was trimmed by 6 bases and J by 2 bases, leaving 19 bases between them. The CDR3 region has the DNA TGTGCCAGCAGCTCCCTTAGATGGGGGCTAAACACCGGGGAGCTGTTTTTT. Its translation: CASSSLRWGLNTGELFF. Using reference TRBV28 and TRBJ2-2 for the parts outside the CDR3, the full variable domain is DVKVTQSSRYLVKRTGEKVFLECVQDMDHENMFWYRQDPGLGLRLIYFSYDVKMKEKGDIPEGYSVSREKKERFSLILESASTNQTSMYLCASSSLRWGLNTGELFFGEGSRLTVL.

This chain uses TRBV7-5 with TRBJ2-7. TRBV7-5 is a pseudogene. The length of the CDR3 is 15 residues. CDR3 sequence reads: CVRSLVAGSSYEQYF. The CDR3 region has the DNA TGTGTCAGAAGCTTAGTGGCAGGGAGCTCCTACGAGCAGTACTTC.

This chain uses TRBV4-3 with TRBJ1-2, with 7 bases aligning to TRBD1. The CDR3 sequence is 15 residues long. Unmatched junction bases numbered 7, after V lost 0 bases and J lost 6 bases. CDR1 and CDR2 from the germline V gene are LGHNA and YSLEER. CDR3 in amino acids: CASSQERRGRNGYTF. CDR3 in DNA: TGCGCCAGCAGCCAAGAGCGAAGGGGGCGGAATGGCTACACCTTC.

The rearrangement links TRBV10-1 to TRBJ2-7; D might be TRBD1 (5 bases). The germline V gene has CDR1 WNHNN and CDR2 SYGVQD (reference sequence). This CDR3 region has 13 residues. The germline V and J ends were trimmed by 8 bases and 5 bases, with 16 bases remaining between them. The CDR3 here is CASSRDSGNEQYF. CDR3 in DNA: TGCGCCAGCTCTCGAGACAGTGGCAACGAGCAGTACTTC.

The V call is TRBV7-8, the J call TRBJ2-7; 8 bases line up with TRBD2. Germline CDR1 is SGHVS and CDR2 is FQNEAQ. This CDR3 spans 13 amino acids. V lost 5 bases, J lost 4 bases, and 4 bases stayed unmatched. The CDR3 DNA reads as TGTGCCAGCAGCCCCGGGGGGGGTTACGAGCAGTACTTC. It is translated as CASSPGGGYEQYF.

V is TRBV11-2 and J is TRBJ2-3; D is unresolved. The CDR3 runs 11 residues. V lost 4 bases to trimming and J lost 4 bases, with 3 bases between them. Germline assignment: CDR1 SGHAT and CDR2 FQNNGV. The CDR3 reads CASSSADTQYF. The CDR3 DNA sequence: TGTGCCAGCAGCTCAGCAGATACGCAGTATTTT.

The rearrangement uses TRBV7-9 and TRBJ2-3, with D possibly matching TRBD2 (6 bases). The CDR3 covers 15 residues. Germline CDR1 and CDR2: SEHNR and FQNEAQ (reference sequence). V was pared by 4 bases and J by 2 bases, with 13 bases between. The CDR3 spells CASSWAGRTTDTQYF. CDR3 sequence (DNA): TGTGCCAGCAGCTGGGCAGGGAGGACCACAGATACGCAGTATTTT.

The chain uses TRBV4-2 and TRBJ2-2; D not certain. CDR3 size: 15 residues. Looked up from germline, CDR1 is LGHNA and CDR2 is YNFKEQ. The V gene lost 4 bases and the J gene lost 3 bases, with 12 bases spanning the gap. CDR3 in amino acids: CASSRKADDTGELFF. The CDR3 region has the DNA TGTGCCAGCAGCCGAAAGGCGGATGACACCGGGGAGCTGTTTTTT.